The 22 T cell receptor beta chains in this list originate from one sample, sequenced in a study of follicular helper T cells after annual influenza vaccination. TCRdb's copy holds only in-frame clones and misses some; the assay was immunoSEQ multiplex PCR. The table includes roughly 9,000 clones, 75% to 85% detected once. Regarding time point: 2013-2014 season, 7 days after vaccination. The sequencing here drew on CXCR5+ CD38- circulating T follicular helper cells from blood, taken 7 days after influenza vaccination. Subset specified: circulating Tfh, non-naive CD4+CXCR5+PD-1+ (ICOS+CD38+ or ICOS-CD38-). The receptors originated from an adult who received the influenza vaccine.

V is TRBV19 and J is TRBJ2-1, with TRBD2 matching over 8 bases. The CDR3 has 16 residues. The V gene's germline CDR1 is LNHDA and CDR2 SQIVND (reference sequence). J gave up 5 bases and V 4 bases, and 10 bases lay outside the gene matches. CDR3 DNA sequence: TGTGCCAGTAGTACGGGGTACGCGGGGGGACACAATGAGCAGTTCTTC. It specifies CASSTGYAGGHNEQFF. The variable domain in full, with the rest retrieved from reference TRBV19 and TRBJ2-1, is DGGITQSPKYLFRKEGQNVTLSCEQNLNHDAMYWYRQDPGQGLRLIYYSQIVNDFQKGDIAEGYSVSREKKESFPLTVTSAQKNPTAFYLCASSTGYAGGHNEQFFGPGTRLTVL.

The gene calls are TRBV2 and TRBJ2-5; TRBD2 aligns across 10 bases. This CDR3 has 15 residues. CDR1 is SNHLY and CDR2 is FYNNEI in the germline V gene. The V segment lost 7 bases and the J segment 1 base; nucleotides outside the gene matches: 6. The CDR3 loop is CASTISGGFQETQYF. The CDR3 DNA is TGTGCCAGCACTATTAGCGGGGGGTTCCAAGAGACCCAGTACTTC. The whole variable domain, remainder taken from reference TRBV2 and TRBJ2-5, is EPEVTQTPSHQVTQMGQEVILRCVPISNHLYFYWYRQILGQKVEFLVSFYNNEISEKSEIFDDQFSVERPDGSNFTLKIRSTKLEDSAMYFCASTISGGFQETQYFGPGTRLLVL.

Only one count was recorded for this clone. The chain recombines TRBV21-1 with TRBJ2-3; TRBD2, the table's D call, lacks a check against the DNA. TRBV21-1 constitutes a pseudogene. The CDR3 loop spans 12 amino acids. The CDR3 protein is CASRTEPDTQYF. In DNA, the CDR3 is TGTGCCAGCAGGACTGAACCAGATACGCAGTATTTT.

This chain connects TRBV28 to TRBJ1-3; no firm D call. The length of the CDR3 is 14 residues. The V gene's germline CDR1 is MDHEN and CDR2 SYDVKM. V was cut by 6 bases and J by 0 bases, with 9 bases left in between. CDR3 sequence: CASRATVSGNTIYF. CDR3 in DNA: TGTGCCAGCAGGGCTACAGTCTCTGGAAACACCATATATTTT.

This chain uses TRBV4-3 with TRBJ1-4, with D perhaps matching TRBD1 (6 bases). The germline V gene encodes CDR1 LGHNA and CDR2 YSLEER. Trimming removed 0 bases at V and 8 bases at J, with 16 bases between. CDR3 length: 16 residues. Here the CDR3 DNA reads TGCGCCAGCAGCCAAGAGGGACAAGCCTTTGGAGAAAAACTGTTTTTT. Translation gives CASSQEGQAFGEKLFF.

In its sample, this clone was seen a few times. The CDR3 spells CASSPQDNNQPQHF. The CDR3 region has the DNA TGTGCCAGCTCACCACAGGACAACAATCAGCCCCAGCATTTT. V usage is TRBV18 and J usage is TRBJ1-5; a possible D gene is TRBD1 (5 bases). The V gene's germline CDR1 is KGHSH and CDR2 LQKENI. V lost 1 base to trimming and J lost 3 bases, with 7 bases between them. The CDR3 loop spans 14 amino acids.

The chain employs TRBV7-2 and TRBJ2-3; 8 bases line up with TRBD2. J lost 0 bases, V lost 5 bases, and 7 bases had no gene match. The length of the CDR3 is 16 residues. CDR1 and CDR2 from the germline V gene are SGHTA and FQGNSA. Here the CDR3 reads CASSEGGGSSTDTQYF. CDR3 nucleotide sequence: TGTGCCAGCAGCGAGGGCGGGGGGTCTAGCACAGATACGCAGTATTTT.

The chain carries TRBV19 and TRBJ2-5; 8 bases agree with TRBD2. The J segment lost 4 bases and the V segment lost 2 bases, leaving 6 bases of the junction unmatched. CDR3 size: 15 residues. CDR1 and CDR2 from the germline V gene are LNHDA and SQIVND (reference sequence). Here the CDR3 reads CASSISGSDGETQYF. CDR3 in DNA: TGTGCCAGTAGTATAAGCGGGAGTGATGGAGAGACCCAGTACTTC.

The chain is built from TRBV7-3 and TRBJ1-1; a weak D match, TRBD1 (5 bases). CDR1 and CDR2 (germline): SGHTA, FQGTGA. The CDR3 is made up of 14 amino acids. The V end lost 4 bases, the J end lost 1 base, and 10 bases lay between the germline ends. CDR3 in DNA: TGTGCCAGCAGCTCTGGACACCAGAACACTGAAGCTTTCTTT. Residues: CASSSGHQNTEAFF. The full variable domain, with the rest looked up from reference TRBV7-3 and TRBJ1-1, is GAGVSQTPSNKVTEKGKYVELRCDPISGHTALYWYRQSLGQGPEFLIYFQGTGAADDSGLPNDRFFAVRPEGSVSTLKIQRTERGDSAVYLCASSSGHQNTEAFFGQGTRLTVV.

CDR3 sequence reads: CASSQPGQGYYEQYF. The CDR3 DNA reads as TGTGCCAGCAGCCAACCGGGACAGGGGTACTACGAGCAGTACTTC. The genes are TRBV4-2 and TRBJ2-7, with 10 nucleotides matching TRBD1. The CDR3 is made up of 15 amino acids. CDR1 LGHNA and CDR2 YNFKEQ come from the germline V gene. The V gene end was trimmed by 2 bases and the J gene end by 3 bases; junction bases not matched to a gene: 4.

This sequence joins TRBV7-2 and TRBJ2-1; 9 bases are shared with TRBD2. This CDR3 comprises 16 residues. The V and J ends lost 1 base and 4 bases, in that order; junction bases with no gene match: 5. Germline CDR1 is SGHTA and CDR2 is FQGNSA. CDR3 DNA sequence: TGTGCCAGCAGCTTAGTTCTAGCGGGACCTTACAATGAGCAGTTCTTC. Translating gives CASSLVLAGPYNEQFF. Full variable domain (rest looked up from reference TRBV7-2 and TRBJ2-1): GAGVSQSPSNKVTEKGKDVELRCDPISGHTALYWYRQSLGQGLEFLIYFQGNSAPDKSGLPSDRFSAERTGGSVSTLTIQRTQQEDSAVYLCASSLVLAGPYNEQFFGPGTRLTVL.

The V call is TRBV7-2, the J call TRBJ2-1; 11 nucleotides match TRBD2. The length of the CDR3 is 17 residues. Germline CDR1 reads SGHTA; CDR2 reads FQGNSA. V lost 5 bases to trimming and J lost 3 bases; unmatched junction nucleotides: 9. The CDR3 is CASSRKLTSGIYNEQFF. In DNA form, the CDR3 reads TGTGCCAGCAGCCGCAAATTGACTAGCGGGATCTACAATGAGCAGTTCTTC.

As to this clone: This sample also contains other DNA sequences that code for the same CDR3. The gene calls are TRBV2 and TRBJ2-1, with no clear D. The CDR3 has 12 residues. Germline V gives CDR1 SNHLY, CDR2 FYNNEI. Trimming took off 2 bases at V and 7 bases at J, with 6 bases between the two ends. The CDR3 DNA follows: TGTGCCAGCAGTGAAAGGGCGAATGAGCAGTTCTTC. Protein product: CASSERANEQFF.

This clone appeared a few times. CDR3 sequence: CSARQNTEAFF. Written as DNA, the CDR3 is TGCAGTGCTAGACAGAACACTGAAGCTTTCTTT. The chain has TRBV20-1 and TRBJ1-1; D is unclear. Trimming shortened V by 2 bases and J by 1 base, and 2 bases separated the two germline ends. Germline lookup yields CDR1 DFQATT and CDR2 SNEGSKA (reference sequence). The length of the CDR3 is 11 residues.

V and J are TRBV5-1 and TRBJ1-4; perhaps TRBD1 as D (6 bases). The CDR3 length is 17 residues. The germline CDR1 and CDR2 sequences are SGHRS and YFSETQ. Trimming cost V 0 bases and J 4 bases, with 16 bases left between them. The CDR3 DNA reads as TGCGCCAGCAGCTTGGCCACAGGGCGGGCCGGTAATGAAAAACTGTTTTTT. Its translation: CASSLATGRAGNEKLFF. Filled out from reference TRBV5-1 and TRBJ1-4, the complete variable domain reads KAGVTQTPRYLIKTRGQQVTLSCSPISGHRSVSWYQQTPGQGLQFLFEYFSETQRNKGNFPGRFSGRQFSNSRSEMNVSTLELGDSALYLCASSLATGRAGNEKLFFGSGTQLSVL.

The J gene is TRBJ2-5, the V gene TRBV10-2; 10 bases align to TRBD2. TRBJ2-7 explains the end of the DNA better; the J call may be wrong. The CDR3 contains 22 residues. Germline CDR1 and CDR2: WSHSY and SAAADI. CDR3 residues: CASSYRQGWTSGIPEGDYEQYF. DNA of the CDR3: TGCGCCAGCAGTTACAGACAGGGCTGGACTAGCGGTATACCGGAAGGGGACTACGAGCAGTACTTC.

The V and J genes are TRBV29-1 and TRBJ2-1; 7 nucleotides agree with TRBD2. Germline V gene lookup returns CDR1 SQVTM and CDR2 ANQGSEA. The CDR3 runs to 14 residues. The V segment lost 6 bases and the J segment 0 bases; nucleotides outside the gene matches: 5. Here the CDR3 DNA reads TGCAGCGTAGCCACTAGCGTCTCCTACAATGAGCAGTTCTTC. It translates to CSVATSVSYNEQFF.

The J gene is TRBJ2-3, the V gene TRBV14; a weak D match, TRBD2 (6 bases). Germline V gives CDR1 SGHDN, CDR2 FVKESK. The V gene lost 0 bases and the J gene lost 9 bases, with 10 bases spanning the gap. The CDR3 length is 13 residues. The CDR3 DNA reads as TGTGCCAGCAGCCAAGATCGGGACTCAACGCAGTATTTT. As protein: CASSQDRDSTQYF.

Here the CDR3 reads CASRVNYGYTF. The CDR3 DNA follows: TGTGCCAGCAGGGTCAACTATGGCTACACCTTC. This chain connects TRBV28 to TRBJ1-2; D is ambiguous. Between the trimmed V and J ends, which lost 6 bases and 2 bases, there was a span of 4 bases. The CDR3 runs to 11 residues. Looked up from germline, CDR1 is MDHEN and CDR2 is SYDVKM.

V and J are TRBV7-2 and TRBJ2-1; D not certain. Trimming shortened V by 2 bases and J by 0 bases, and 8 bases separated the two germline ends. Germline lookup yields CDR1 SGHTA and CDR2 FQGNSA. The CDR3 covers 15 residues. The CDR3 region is CASSLQVSSYNEQFF. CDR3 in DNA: TGTGCCAGCAGCTTACAGGTGAGCTCCTACAATGAGCAGTTCTTC.

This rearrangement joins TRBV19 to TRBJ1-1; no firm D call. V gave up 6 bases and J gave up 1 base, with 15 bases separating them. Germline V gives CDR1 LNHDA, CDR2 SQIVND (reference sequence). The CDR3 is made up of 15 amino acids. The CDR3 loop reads CASSRTGSPNTEAFF. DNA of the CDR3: TGTGCCAGTAGCAGAACCGGGAGCCCGAACACTGAAGCTTTCTTT.

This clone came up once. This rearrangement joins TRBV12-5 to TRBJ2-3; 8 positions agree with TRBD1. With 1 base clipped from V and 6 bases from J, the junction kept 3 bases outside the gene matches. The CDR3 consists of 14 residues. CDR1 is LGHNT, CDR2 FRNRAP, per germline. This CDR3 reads CASGLGQGRDTQYF. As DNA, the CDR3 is TGTGCTAGTGGTTTGGGACAGGGGCGGGATACGCAGTATTTT.